This T cell receptor beta chain was identified in a study of T cells after posttransplantation cyclophosphamide. The study, taken as a whole, reports: Donor CD8+ memory clones often dominated recipient blood repertoires at later times.

CDR1 is ENHRY, CDR2 SYGVKD, per germline. Losses at the gene ends were 6 bases for V and 7 bases for J; bases not matched to a gene: 22. CDR3 size: 20 residues. The assay was immunoSEQ multiplex PCR, and TCRdb's table has in-frame clones only and misses some. There are 30,000 to 40,000 clones in the sample, none observed a single time. This clone has ten or more counts. Its antigen is still unknown. This TCR derives from a man aged 50-59 years in good health, CMV-negative, and a related stem cell transplant donor. Sequenced material: PBMCs. The rearrangement links TRBV10-3 to TRBJ2-1; 12 positions agree with TRBD2. CDR3 protein: CAISPIRLAGDHTRGNEQFF. For the CDR3, the DNA is TGTGCCATCAGCCCAATAAGACTAGCGGGGGACCACACCAGAGGTAATGAGCAGTTCTTC.